The present T cell receptor beta chain was sequenced within a study of shared clonotypes between healthy human individuals. In the case of this clone: Antigen: not known.

Over several immunoSEQ plates, each subset's genomic DNA was distributed in even portions. Here immunoSEQ multiplex PCR was the method, and the copy in TCRdb shows in-frame clones only, minus some. The top ten hold more than 0.1% of the sample, which has roughly 2 million clones, roughly 94% seen once. General study findings and limits: Donor clonotype sharing was expected to depend on sequencing depth.

Healthy adults negative for HIV, lacking recent acute infections or vaccinations, served as donors. Splitting the CD4+ cells yielded a CD45RA+ naive subset and a CD45RA-negative memory subset. The sequenced material came from naive CD4+ T cells sorted from blood. Subset given: CD45RA+ positively selected. The receptor comes from a man aged 18 to 35 in good health.

The CDR3 sequence: CAWSVQRVAGELFF. The CDR3 coding sequence is TGTGCCTGGAGTGTACAGAGGGTCGCCGGGGAGCTGTTTTTT. V and J are TRBV30 and TRBJ2-2; D is perhaps TRBD2 (5 bases). The CDR3 contains 14 residues. V dropped 0 bases and J dropped 6 bases, with 11 bases sitting between them. From germline, CDR1 is GTSNPN and CDR2 SVGIG (reference sequence). Together with reference TRBV30 and TRBJ2-2, the CDR3 gives the full variable domain: SQTIHQWPATLVQPVGSPLSLECTVEGTSNPNLYWYRQAAGRGLQLLFYSVGIGQISSEVPQNLSASRPQDRQFILSSKKLLLSDSGFYLCAWSVQRVAGELFFGEGSRLTVL.